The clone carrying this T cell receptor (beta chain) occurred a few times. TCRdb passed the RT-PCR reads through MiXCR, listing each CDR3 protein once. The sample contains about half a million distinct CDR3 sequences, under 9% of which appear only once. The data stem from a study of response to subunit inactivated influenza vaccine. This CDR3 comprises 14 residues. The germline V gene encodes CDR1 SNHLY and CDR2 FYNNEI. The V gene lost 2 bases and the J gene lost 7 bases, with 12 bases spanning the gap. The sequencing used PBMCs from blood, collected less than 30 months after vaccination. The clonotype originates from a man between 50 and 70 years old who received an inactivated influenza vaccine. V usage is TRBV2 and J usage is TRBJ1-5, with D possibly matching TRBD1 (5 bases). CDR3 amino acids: CASSERLGRQPQHF. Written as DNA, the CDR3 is TGTGCCAGCAGTGAAAGGCTGGGGCGGCAGCCCCAGCATTTT.